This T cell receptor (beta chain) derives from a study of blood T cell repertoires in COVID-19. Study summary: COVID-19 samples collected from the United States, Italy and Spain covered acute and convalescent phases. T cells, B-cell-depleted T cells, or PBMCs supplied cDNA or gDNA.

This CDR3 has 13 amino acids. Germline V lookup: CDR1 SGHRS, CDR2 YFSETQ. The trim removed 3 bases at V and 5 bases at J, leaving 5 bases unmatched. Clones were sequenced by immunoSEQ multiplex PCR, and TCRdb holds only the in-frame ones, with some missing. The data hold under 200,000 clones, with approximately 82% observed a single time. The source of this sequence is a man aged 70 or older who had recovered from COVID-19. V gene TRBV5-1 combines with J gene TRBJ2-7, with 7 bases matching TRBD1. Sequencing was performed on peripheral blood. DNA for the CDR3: TGCGCCAGCAGCTCAGCAACAGGGGACGAGCAGTACTTC. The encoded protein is CASSSATGDEQYF.